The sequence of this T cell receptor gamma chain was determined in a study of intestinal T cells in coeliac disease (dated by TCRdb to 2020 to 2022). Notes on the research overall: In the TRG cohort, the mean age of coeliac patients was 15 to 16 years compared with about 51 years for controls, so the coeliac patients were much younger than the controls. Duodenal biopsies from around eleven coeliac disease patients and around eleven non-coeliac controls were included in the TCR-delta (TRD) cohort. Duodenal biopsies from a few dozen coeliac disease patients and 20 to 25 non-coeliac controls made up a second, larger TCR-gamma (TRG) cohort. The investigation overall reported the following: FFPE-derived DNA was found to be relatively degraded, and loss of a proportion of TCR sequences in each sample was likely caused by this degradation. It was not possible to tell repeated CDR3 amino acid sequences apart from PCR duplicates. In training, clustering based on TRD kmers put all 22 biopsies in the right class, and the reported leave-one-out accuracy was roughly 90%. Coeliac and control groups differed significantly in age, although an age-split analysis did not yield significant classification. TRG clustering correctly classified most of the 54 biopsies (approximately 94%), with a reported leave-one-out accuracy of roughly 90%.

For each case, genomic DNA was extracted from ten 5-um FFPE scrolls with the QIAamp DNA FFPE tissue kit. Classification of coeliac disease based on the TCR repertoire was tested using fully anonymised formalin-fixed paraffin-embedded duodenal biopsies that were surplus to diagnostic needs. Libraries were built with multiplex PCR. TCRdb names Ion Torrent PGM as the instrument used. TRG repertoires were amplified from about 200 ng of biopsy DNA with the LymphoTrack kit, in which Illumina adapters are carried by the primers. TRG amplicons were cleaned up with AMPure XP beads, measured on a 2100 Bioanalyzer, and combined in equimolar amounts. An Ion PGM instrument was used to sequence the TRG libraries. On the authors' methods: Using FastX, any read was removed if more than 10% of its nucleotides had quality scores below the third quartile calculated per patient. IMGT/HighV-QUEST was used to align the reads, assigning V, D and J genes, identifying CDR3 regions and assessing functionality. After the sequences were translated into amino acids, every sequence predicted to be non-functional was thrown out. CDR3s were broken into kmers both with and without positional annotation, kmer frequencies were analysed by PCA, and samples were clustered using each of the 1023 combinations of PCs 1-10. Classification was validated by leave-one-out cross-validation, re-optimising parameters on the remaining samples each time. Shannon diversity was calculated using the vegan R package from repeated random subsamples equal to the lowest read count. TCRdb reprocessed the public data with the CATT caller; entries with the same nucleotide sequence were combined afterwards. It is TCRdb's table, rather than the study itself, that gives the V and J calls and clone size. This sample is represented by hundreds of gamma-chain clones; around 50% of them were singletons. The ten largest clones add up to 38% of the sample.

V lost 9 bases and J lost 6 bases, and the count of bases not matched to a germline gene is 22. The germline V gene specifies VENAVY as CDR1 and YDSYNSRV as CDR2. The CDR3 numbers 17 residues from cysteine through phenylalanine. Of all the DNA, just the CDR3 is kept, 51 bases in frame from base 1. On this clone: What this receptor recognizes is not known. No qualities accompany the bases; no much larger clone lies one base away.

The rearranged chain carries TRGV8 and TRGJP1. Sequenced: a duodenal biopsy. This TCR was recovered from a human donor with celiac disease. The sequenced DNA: TGTGCCACCAACCCCCCCTTAGGAGTACCACCTGGTTGGTTCAAGATATTT. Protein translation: CATNPPLGVPPGWFKIF.